This T cell receptor (beta chain) was sequenced during a study of regulatory T cells in long-lasting Graves disease. Through Arm-PCR of CDR3 regions and iRepertoire HTBI primers, TCR beta libraries were built. Each CDR3 protein gets one entry after TCRdb re-called the multiplex PCR reads with MiXCR. The sample lists some 370,000 distinct CDR3 sequences, approximately 12% occurring once. Regarding time point: newly diagnosed GD, antithyroid drugs for less than 3 months. RNA isolated from PBMCs was used to make the TCR library. This same sample was also part of a study on T cells in Graves' hyperthyroidism and ophthalmopathy.

This clonotype was obtained from a woman aged 18 to 35 with Graves disease. Sequencing was performed on peripheral blood mononuclear cells (PBMCs), taken at new diagnosis, from a patient treated with antithyroid drugs.

The CDR3 loop is CASSSLSGRAQFF. The DNA for the CDR3 is TGTGCCAGCAGTTCACTTAGCGGGAGGGCCCAGTTCTTC. The J gene is TRBJ2-1, the V gene TRBV27; 11 bases map to TRBD2. Germline trimming cut 4 bases from V and 13 bases from J; bases unmatched to any gene: 6. Germline V gives CDR1 MNHEY, CDR2 SMNVEV (reference sequence). The CDR3 consists of 13 residues.